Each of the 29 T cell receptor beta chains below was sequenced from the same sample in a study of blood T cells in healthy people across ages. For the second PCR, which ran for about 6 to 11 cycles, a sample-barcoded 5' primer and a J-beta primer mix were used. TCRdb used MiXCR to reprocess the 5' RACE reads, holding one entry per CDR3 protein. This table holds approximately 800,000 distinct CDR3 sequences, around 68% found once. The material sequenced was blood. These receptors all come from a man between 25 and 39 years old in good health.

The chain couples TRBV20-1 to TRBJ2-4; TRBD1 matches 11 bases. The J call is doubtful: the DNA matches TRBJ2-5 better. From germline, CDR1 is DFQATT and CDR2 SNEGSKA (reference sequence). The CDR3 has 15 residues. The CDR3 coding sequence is TGCAGTGCTACAATCGGACAGGGGGCTTGGGAGACCCAGTACTTC. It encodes CSATIGQGAWETQYF.

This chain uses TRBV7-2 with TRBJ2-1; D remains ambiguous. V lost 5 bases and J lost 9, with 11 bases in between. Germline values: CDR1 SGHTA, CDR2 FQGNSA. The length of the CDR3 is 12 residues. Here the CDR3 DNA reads TGTGCCAGCAGCCAGGCAGTTGCTGAGCAGTTCTTC. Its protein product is CASSQAVAEQFF.

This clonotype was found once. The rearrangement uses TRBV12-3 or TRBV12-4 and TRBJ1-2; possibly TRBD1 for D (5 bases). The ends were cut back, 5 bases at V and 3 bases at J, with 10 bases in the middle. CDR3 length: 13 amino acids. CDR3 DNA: TGTGCCAGCAGTCCAGGGTTGGACTATGGCTACACCTTC. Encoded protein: CASSPGLDYGYTF.

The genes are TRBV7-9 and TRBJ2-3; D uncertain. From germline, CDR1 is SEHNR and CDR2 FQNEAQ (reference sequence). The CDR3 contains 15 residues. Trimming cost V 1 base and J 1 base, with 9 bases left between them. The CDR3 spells CASSLGHRRTDTQYF. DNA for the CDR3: TGTGCCAGCAGCTTAGGGCACCGACGCACAGATACGCAGTATTTT. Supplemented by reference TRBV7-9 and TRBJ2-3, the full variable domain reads DTGVSQNPRHKITKRGQNVTFRCDPISEHNRLYWYRQTLGQGPEFLTYFQNEAQLEKSRLLSDRFSAERPKGSFSTLEIQRTEQGDSAMYLCASSLGHRRTDTQYFGPGTRLTVL.

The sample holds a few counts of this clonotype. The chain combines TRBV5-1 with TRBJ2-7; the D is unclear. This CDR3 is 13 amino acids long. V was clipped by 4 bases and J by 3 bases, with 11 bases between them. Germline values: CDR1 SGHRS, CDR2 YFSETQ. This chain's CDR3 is CASSVNGYYEQYF. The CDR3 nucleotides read TGCGCCAGCAGCGTGAACGGCTACTACGAGCAGTACTTC.

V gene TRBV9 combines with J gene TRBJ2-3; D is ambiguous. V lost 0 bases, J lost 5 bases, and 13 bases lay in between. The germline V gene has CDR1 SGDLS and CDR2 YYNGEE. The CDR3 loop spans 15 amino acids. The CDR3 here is CASSVGDGFGDTQYF. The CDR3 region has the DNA TGTGCCAGCAGCGTAGGAGATGGCTTTGGAGATACGCAGTATTTT.

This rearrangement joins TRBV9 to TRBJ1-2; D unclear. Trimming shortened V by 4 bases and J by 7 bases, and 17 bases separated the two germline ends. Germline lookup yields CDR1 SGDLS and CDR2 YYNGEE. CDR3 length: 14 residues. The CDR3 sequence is CASSPPTPLAGYTF. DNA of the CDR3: TGTGCCAGCAGCCCCCCGACTCCCCTCGCTGGCTACACCTTC.

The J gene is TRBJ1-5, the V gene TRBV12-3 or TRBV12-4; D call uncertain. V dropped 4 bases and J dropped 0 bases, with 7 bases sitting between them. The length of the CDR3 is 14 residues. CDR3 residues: CASSSDGSNQPQHF. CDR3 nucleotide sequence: TGTGCCAGCAGTTCGGACGGTAGCAATCAGCCCCAGCATTTT.

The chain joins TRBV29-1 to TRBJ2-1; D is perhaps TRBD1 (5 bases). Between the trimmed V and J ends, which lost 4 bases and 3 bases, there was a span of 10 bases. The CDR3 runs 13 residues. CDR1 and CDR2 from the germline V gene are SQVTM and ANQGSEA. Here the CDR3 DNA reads TGCAGCGTTGGCAGGGATTACTACAATGAGCAGTTCTTC. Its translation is CSVGRDYYNEQFF.

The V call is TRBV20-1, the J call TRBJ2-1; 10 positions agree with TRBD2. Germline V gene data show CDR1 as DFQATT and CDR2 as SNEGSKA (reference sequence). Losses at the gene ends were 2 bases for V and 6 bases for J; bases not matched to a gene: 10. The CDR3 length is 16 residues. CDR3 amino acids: CSARILAGVLANEQFF. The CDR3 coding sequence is TGCAGTGCTAGAATTCTAGCGGGGGTGCTAGCCAATGAGCAGTTCTTC.

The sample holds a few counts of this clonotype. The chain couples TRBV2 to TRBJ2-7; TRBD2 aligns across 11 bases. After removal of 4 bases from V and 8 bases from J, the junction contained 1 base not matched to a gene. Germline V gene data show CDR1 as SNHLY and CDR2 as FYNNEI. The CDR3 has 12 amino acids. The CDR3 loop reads CASSGLAGKQYF. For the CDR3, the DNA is TGTGCCAGCAGTGGACTAGCGGGGAAGCAGTACTTC. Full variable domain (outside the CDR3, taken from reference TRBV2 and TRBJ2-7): EPEVTQTPSHQVTQMGQEVILRCVPISNHLYFYWYRQILGQKVEFLVSFYNNEISEKSEIFDDQFSVERPDGSNFTLKIRSTKLEDSAMYFCASSGLAGKQYFGPGTRLTVT.

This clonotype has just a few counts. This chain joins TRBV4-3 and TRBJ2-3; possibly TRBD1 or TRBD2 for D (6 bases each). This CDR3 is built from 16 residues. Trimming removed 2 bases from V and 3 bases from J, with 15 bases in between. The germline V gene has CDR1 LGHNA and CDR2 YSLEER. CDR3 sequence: CASSQQTGGRTDTQYF. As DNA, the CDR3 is TGCGCCAGCAGCCAACAGACAGGAGGGCGGACAGATACGCAGTATTTT.

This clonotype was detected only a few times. For the CDR3, the DNA is TGCAGTGCTCGACCACAGGGAACGGAGACCCAGTACTTC. This translates into CSARPQGTETQYF. The chain is built from TRBV20-1 and TRBJ2-5; D may be TRBD1 (6 bases). This CDR3 has 13 amino acids. CDR1 is DFQATT, CDR2 SNEGSKA, per germline (reference sequence). V was cut by 5 bases and J by 5 bases, with 15 bases left in between.

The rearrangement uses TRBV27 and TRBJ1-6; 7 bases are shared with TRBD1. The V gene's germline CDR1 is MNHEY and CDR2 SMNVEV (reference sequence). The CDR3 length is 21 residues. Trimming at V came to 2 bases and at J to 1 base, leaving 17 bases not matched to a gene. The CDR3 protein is CASSLGLPRRQGESYNSPLHF. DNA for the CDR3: TGTGCCAGCAGTTTAGGCTTACCTCGGCGCCAGGGGGAATCCTATAATTCACCCCTCCACTTT.

The DNA of the CDR3 is TGCAGTGCTACCTCCCCGGGACTAGCGGGGGGGATCTCCTACGAGCAGTACTTC. Translated: CSATSPGLAGGISYEQYF. The rearrangement uses TRBV20-1 and TRBJ2-7; 16 bases align to TRBD2. The junction had 9 bases not matched to a gene; V was cut back by 4 bases and J by 0 bases. The CDR3 runs to 18 residues. CDR1 DFQATT and CDR2 SNEGSKA come from the germline V gene (reference sequence).

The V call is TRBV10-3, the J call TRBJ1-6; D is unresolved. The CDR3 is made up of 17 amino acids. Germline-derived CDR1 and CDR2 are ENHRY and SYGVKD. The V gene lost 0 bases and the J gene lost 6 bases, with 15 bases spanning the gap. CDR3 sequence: CAISESRGGRSNSPLHF. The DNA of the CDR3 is TGTGCCATCAGTGAGTCCCGGGGAGGGCGGTCTAATTCACCCCTCCACTTT.

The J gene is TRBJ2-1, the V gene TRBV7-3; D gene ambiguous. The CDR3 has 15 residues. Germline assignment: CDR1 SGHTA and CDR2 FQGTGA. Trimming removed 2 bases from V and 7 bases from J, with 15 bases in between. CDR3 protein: CASSLRPSMINEQFF. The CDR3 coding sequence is TGTGCCAGCAGCTTACGGCCAAGTATGATAAATGAGCAGTTCTTC.

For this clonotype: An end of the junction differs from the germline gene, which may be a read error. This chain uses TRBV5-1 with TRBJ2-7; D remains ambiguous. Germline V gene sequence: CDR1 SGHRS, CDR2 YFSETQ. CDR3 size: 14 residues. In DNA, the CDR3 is TGCGCCGGCAGCTTGGGCTTGGATAATAGCGAGCAGTACTTC. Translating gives CAGSLGLDNSEQYF.

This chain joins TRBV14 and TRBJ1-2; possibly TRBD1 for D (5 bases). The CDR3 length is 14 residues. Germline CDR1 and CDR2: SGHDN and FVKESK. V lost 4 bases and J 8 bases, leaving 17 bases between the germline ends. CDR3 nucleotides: TGTGCCAGCAGCCCCTCCCGGGGGGGTGCGGGCTACACCTTC. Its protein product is CASSPSRGGAGYTF. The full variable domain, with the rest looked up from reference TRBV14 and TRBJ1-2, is EAGVTQFPSHSVIEKGQTVTLRCDPISGHDNLYWYRRVMGKEIKFLLHFVKESKQDESGMPNNRFLAERTGGTYSTLKVQPAELEDSGVYFCASSPSRGGAGYTFGSGTRLTVV.

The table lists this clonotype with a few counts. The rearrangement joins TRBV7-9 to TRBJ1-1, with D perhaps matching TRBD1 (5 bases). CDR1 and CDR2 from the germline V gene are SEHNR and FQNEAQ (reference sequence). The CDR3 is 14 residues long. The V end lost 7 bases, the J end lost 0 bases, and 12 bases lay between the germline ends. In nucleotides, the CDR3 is TGTGCCAGCATCTCCGGGGCGGTGAACACTGAAGCTTTCTTT. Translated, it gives CASISGAVNTEAFF.

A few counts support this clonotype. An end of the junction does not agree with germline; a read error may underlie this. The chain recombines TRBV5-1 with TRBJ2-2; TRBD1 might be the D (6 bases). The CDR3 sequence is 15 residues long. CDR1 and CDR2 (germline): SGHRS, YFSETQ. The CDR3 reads CASSLQGLNTGELFF. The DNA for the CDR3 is TGTGCCAGCAGTTTACAGGGTTTGAACACCGGGGAGCTGTTTTTT.

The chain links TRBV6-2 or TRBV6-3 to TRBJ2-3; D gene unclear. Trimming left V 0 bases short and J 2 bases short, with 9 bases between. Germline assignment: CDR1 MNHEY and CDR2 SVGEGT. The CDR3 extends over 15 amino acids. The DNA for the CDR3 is TGTGCCAGCAGTTACTCGATGGGGTTCACAGATACGCAGTATTTT. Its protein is CASSYSMGFTDTQYF.

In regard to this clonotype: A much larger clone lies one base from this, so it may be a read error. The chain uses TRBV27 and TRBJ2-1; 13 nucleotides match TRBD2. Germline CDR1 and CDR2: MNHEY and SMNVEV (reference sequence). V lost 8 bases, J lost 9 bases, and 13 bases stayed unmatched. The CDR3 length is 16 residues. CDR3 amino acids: CASGPRTSGGRIEQFF. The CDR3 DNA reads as TGTGCCAGCGGACCCCGGACTAGCGGGGGCCGGATTGAGCAGTTCTTC.

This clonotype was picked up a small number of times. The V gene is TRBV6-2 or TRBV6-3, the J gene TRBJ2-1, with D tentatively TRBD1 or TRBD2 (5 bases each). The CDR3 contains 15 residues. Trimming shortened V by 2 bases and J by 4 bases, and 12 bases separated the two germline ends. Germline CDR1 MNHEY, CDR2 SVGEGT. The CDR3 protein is CASSYRGADYNEQFF. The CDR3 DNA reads TGTGCCAGCAGTTACAGAGGGGCAGATTACAATGAGCAGTTCTTC.

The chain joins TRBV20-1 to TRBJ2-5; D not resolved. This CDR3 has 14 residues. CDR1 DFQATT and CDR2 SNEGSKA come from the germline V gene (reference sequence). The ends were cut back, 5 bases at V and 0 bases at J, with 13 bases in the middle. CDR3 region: CSAGPGGNQETQYF. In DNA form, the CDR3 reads TGCAGTGCTGGACCGGGCGGCAACCAAGAGACCCAGTACTTC.

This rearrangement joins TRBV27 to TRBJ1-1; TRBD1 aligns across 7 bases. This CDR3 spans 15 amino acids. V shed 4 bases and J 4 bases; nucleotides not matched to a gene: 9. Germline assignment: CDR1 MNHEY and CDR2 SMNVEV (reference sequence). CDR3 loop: CASSSYTGVGTEAFF. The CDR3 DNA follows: TGTGCCAGCAGTTCCTACACAGGGGTAGGCACTGAAGCTTTCTTT.

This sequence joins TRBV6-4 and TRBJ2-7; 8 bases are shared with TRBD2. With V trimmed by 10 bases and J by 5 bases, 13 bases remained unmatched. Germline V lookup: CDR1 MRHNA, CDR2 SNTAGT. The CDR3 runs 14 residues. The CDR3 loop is CAILHRTSCHEQYF. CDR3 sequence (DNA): TGTGCCATCCTACACCGGACTAGCTGCCACGAGCAGTACTTC.

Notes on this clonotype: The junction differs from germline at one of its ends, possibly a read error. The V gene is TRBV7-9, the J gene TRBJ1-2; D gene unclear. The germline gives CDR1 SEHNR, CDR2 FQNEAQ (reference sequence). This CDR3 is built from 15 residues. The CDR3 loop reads CASSFRAADDYGCTF. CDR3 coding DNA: TGTGCCAGCAGCTTTCGGGCAGCCGATGACTATGGCTGCACCTTC. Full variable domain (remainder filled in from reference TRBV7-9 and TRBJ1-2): DTGVSQNPRHKITKRGQNVTFRCDPISEHNRLYWYRQTLGQGPEFLTYFQNEAQLEKSRLLSDRFSAERPKGSFSTLEIQRTEQGDSAMYLCASSFRAADDYGCTFGSGTRLTVV.

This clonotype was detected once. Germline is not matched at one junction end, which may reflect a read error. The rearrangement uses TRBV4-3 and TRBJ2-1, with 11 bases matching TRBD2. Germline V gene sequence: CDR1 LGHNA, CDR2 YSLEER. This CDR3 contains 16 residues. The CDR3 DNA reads TGCGCCAGCAGCCAAGATTCTAGCGGGGGGTACAATGGGCAGTTCTTC. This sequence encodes CASSQDSSGGYNGQFF.